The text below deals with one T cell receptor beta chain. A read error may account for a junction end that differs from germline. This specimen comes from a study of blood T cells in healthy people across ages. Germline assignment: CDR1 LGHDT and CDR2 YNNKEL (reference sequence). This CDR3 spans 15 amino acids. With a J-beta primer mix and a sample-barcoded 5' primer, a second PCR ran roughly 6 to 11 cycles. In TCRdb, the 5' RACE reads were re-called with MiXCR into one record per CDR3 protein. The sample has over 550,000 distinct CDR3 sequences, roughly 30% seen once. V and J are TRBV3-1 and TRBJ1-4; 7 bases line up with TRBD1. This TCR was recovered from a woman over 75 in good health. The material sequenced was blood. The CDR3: CASSLGTAGKEKRFF. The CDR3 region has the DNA TGTGCCAGCAGCCTCGGGACAGCCGGGAAGGAAAAACGGTTTTTT.